Listed below are T cell receptor beta chains from one sample, sequenced in a study of blood T cell repertoires in COVID-19. Produced via immunoSEQ multiplex PCR; TCRdb's table is partial and in-frame only. Of roughly 150,000 clones in the sample, 84% are singletons; the top ten hold about 7.2%. The sample taken for sequencing was peripheral blood. The receptors originated from a woman between 50 and 59 years old in a cohort sampled during active or convalescent COVID-19. CDR3s include the opening cysteine and the closing phenylalanine or tryptophan. D genes are given only for firm matches. The size of a clone is reported for some rows only, either as once, few or many, or as a class for expanded clones.

clone_size: .
j_call: TRBJ2-1
d_call: .
v_call: TRBV6-2/TRBV6-3
cdr3_aa: CASSYSRGHVFGYNEQFF
cdr3_nt: TGTGCCAGCAGTTACTCGCGAGGACACGTTTTCGGATACAATGAGCAGTTCTTC

clone_size: .
j_call: TRBJ1-2
d_call: .
v_call: TRBV27
cdr3_aa: CASSQMGGASYGYTF
cdr3_nt: TGTGCCAGCAGTCAAATGGGGGGGGCCTCGTATGGCTACACCTTC

clone_size: .
j_call: TRBJ2-1
d_call: .
v_call: TRBV10-2
cdr3_aa: CASSEFRGGDEQFF
cdr3_nt: TGCGCCAGCAGTGAGTTCAGAGGCGGGGATGAGCAGTTCTTC

clone_size: .
j_call: TRBJ1-5
d_call: .
v_call: TRBV29-1
cdr3_aa: CSAQGKPNQPQHF
cdr3_nt: TGCAGCGCGCAGGGTAAGCCAAATCAGCCCCAGCATTTT

clone_size: few
j_call: TRBJ2-5
d_call: .
v_call: TRBV18
cdr3_aa: CASSPAARETQYF
cdr3_nt: TGTGCCAGCTCACCCGCGGCGAGGGAGACCCAGTACTTC

clone_size: .
j_call: TRBJ1-4
d_call: TRBD1
v_call: TRBV7-9
cdr3_aa: CASSLDRGATNEKLFF
cdr3_nt: TGTGCCAGCAGCTTAGACAGGGGGGCAACTAATGAAAAACTGTTTTTT

clone_size: many
j_call: TRBJ1-3
d_call: TRBD1
v_call: TRBV2
cdr3_aa: CASSEMTGFVRTGNTIYF
cdr3_nt: TGTGCCAGCAGTGAAATGACAGGGTTTGTCCGAACTGGAAACACCATATATTTT

clone_size: .
j_call: TRBJ2-3
d_call: TRBD2
v_call: TRBV6-2/TRBV6-3
cdr3_aa: CASSYSTSGGTSTDTQYF
cdr3_nt: TGTGCCAGCAGTTACTCCACTAGCGGGGGGACTAGCACAGATACGCAGTATTTT

clone_size: .
j_call: TRBJ2-1
d_call: TRBD2
v_call: TRBV10-3
cdr3_aa: CAAGGGNEQFF
cdr3_nt: TGTGCCGCGGGGGGTGGTAATGAGCAGTTCTTC

clone_size: .
j_call: TRBJ1-1
d_call: TRBD1
v_call: TRBV5-1
cdr3_aa: CASTGTANTEAFF
cdr3_nt: TGCGCCAGCACAGGGACAGCTAACACTGAAGCTTTCTTT

clone_size: .
j_call: TRBJ1-5
d_call: TRBD1
v_call: TRBV18
cdr3_aa: CASSPGQGVNQPQHF
cdr3_nt: TGTGCCAGCTCACCCGGACAGGGAGTTAATCAGCCCCAGCATTTT

clone_size: .
j_call: TRBJ1-2
d_call: TRBD1
v_call: TRBV5-1
cdr3_aa: CASSPGQGNYGYTF
cdr3_nt: TGCGCCAGCAGCCCAGGACAGGGTAACTATGGCTACACCTTC

clone_size: .
j_call: TRBJ1-2
d_call: TRBD1
v_call: TRBV7-9
cdr3_aa: CASSRTGGYYGYTF
cdr3_nt: TGTGCCAGCAGCCGAACAGGGGGGTACTATGGCTACACCTTC

clone_size: .
j_call: TRBJ2-3
d_call: .
v_call: TRBV29-1
cdr3_aa: CSAITGTDTQYF
cdr3_nt: TGCAGCGCCATTACAGGAACAGATACGCAGTATTTT

clone_size: .
j_call: TRBJ1-1
d_call: .
v_call: TRBV11-3
cdr3_aa: CASSSGGGYTEAFF
cdr3_nt: TGTGCCAGCAGCTCCGGGGGGGGATACACTGAAGCTTTCTTT